A single sample gave rise to the 13 T cell receptor beta chains below, sequenced in a study of T cell responses to AZD1222 COVID-19 vaccine. The data were produced by immunoSEQ multiplex PCR, yet TCRdb's version contains in-frame clones alone and is incomplete. The sample has tens of thousands of clones; around four fifths are singletons. Sequencing was performed on peripheral blood, taken 28 days after the second AZD1222 dose. The receptor source for this set is an adult who received the AZD1222 COVID-19 vaccine.

The chain carries TRBV6-5 and TRBJ1-1, with D maybe TRBD1 (6 bases). Between the trimmed V and J ends, which lost 5 bases and 7 bases, there was a span of 17 bases. Per germline, CDR1 MNHEY and CDR2 SVGAGI. The CDR3 loop spans 14 amino acids. CDR3 nucleotide sequence: TGTGCCAGCAGTAGTAGGGGGGCGAAGGGTGAAGCTTTCTTT. As protein: CASSSRGAKGEAFF.

This clone was observed a single time. The chain joins TRBV6-6 to TRBJ2-7; D is possibly TRBD1 (5 bases). Trimming pared 4 bases from V and 1 base from J, leaving 11 bases between. CDR1 and CDR2 from the germline V gene are MNHNY and SVGAGI (reference sequence). The CDR3 is made up of 14 amino acids. This chain's CDR3 is CASSSRQGSYEQYF. The CDR3 region has the DNA TGTGCCAGCAGTTCGAGGCAGGGATCCTACGAGCAGTACTTC.

The V gene is TRBV9, the J gene TRBJ1-2; a weak D match, TRBD1 (5 bases). V was trimmed by 0 bases and J by 2 bases, leaving 8 bases between them. CDR3 size: 14 residues. CDR1 SGDLS and CDR2 YYNGEE come from the germline V gene. Here the CDR3 DNA reads TGTGCCAGCAGCGTAGAGGCAGGGAACTATGGCTACACCTTC. This codes for CASSVEAGNYGYTF.

This chain connects TRBV9 to TRBJ1-5; D is ambiguous. The CDR3 runs to 13 residues. V lost 3 bases to trimming and J lost 4 bases, with 8 bases between them. The germline V gene has CDR1 SGDLS and CDR2 YYNGEE. CDR3 in amino acids: CASSAGTNQPQHF. CDR3 DNA sequence: TGTGCCAGCAGCGCCGGAACGAATCAGCCCCAGCATTTT.

This chain links TRBV10-3 with TRBJ2-1, with 13 bases that match TRBD2. In germline, CDR1 is ENHRY, CDR2 SYGVKD. J lost 7 bases, V lost 3 bases, and 12 bases had no gene match. The CDR3 sequence is 18 residues long. CDR3 in amino acids: CAISDNTRLAGGRNEQFF. The CDR3 DNA sequence: TGTGCCATCAGTGATAATACGAGACTAGCGGGGGGTCGGAATGAGCAGTTCTTC.

The chain has TRBV7-8 and TRBJ2-2; 10 bases agree with TRBD2. The CDR3 runs to 16 residues. Germline CDR1 is SGHVS and CDR2 is FQNEAQ. V shed 5 bases and J 7 bases; nucleotides not matched to a gene: 10. CDR3: CASSKAASGGVGELFF. In DNA form, the CDR3 reads TGTGCCAGCAGCAAAGCGGCTAGCGGGGGAGTCGGGGAGCTGTTTTTT.

This chain connects TRBV30 to TRBJ1-1; unclear D gene. This CDR3 region has 12 residues. Trimming removed 1 base at V and 1 base at J, with 4 bases between. In germline, CDR1 is GTSNPN, CDR2 SVGIG (reference sequence). CDR3 amino acids: CAWSDGNTEAFF. The DNA of the CDR3 is TGTGCCTGGAGTGACGGGAACACTGAAGCTTTCTTT.

This chain connects TRBV25-1 to TRBJ1-6; D not certain. Per the germline V gene, CDR1 is MGHDK and CDR2 is SYGVNS. Deletions cut 1 base from V and 5 bases from J, with 12 bases between. The CDR3 is made up of 16 amino acids. This chain's CDR3 is CASSEWAGMNNSPLHF. The CDR3 bases are TGTGCCAGCAGTGAATGGGCCGGGATGAATAATTCACCCCTCCACTTT.

This clone was seen a single time. The chain uses TRBV7-2 and TRBJ2-5; 7 bases are shared with TRBD1. The germline CDR1 and CDR2 sequences are SGHTA and FQGNSA. The V segment lost 5 bases and the J segment 5 bases; nucleotides outside the gene matches: 11. The CDR3 has 15 amino acids. CDR3 protein: CASSQNRGRGETQYF. Written as DNA, the CDR3 is TGTGCCAGCAGCCAAAACAGGGGAAGGGGGGAGACCCAGTACTTC.

The gene calls are TRBV21-1 and TRBJ1-1. TRBV21-1 is marked as a pseudogene. This CDR3 spans 14 amino acids. The CDR3 DNA sequence: TGTGCCTCCAAACCCAAGGGGCGGGTCACTGAAGCTTTCTTT. It specifies CASKPKGRVTEAFF.

In its sample, this clone was seen once. J is TRBJ1-4 and V is TRBV27; D uncertain. CDR3 size: 15 residues. The V and J ends lost 3 bases and 0 bases respectively, with 8 bases between them. Germline V gene lookup returns CDR1 MNHEY and CDR2 SMNVEV (reference sequence). CDR3 DNA: TGTGCCAGCAGTTTGATGGGAGCAACTAATGAAAAACTGTTTTTT. Amino acid sequence: CASSLMGATNEKLFF.

This clone was seen a handful of times. The rearrangement joins TRBV19 to TRBJ1-5, with 8 positions matching TRBD1. V shed 3 bases and J 9 bases; nucleotides not matched to a gene: 7. The V gene's germline CDR1 is LNHDA and CDR2 SQIVND (reference sequence). The CDR3 sequence is 14 residues long. CDR3 nucleotide sequence: TGTGCCAGTAGTATGGCACAGGGGGGGCGGCCCCAGCATTTT. It encodes CASSMAQGGRPQHF.

The V and J genes are TRBV5-6 and TRBJ1-1; D is undetermined. This CDR3 comprises 14 residues. CDR1 is SGHDT and CDR2 is YYEEEE in the germline V gene. V was pared by 6 bases and J by 5 bases, with 17 bases between. Here the CDR3 DNA reads TGTGCCAGCAAAATTCTACCACTGGGGACTGAAGCTTTCTTT. Amino acids: CASKILPLGTEAFF. Full variable domain (remainder filled in from reference TRBV5-6 and TRBJ1-1): DAGVTQSPTHLIKTRGQQVTLRCSPKSGHDTVSWYQQALGQGPQFIFQYYEEEERQRGNFPDRFSGHQFPNYSSELNVNALLLGDSALYLCASKILPLGTEAFFGQGTRLTVV.